These T cell receptor beta chains were read from a single sample in a study of T cell responses to AZD1222 COVID-19 vaccine. Repertoires were generated with immunoSEQ multiplex PCR, while TCRdb's copy carries only in-frame clones and drops some. The sample lists 250,000 to 300,000 clones; around 92% were seen once. This sample comprised peripheral blood, obtained 28 days after the second AZD1222 dose. The receptors shown here come from an adult who received the AZD1222 COVID-19 vaccine. CDR3s include the opening cysteine and the closing phenylalanine or tryptophan. The D gene is left open where the match is weak. Clone size is stated in some rows and not others, as once, few, many or a class when expanded.

D gene	J gene	V gene	clone size	CDR3 DNA	CDR3 protein
TRBD1	TRBJ1-2	TRBV7-2	.	TGTGCCAGCAGCGCAGGGGGGTACTATGGCTACACCTTC	CASSAGGYYGYTF
TRBD1	TRBJ1-2	TRBV28	.	TGTGCCAGCAGTCCCTTGGACAGGGGCTATGGCTACACCTTC	CASSPLDRGYGYTF
.	TRBJ1-1	TRBV6-1	.	TGTGCCAGCAGTGAATGGGGGGGCCGAATGAACACTGAAGCTTTCTTT	CASSEWGGRMNTEAFF
TRBD1	TRBJ1-2	TRBV28	.	TGTGCCAGCAGTTCCCCGGGACAGGGACATGGCTACACCTTC	CASSSPGQGHGYTF
.	TRBJ2-7	TRBV28	once	TGTGCCAGCAGTTCCAGCTACGAGCAGTACTTC	CASSSSYEQYF
TRBD2	TRBJ2-7	TRBV15	once	TGTGCCACCAGTCTTCCGGGACTAGCGGGTCCTTACGAGCAGTACTTC	CATSLPGLAGPYEQYF
.	TRBJ2-7	TRBV11-2	.	TGTGCCAGCAGCTCACTCGGGATCCCCTACGAGCAGTACTTC	CASSSLGIPYEQYF
.	TRBJ2-2	TRBV5-5	.	TGTGCCAGCAGCTCAACAGTGGCCCCCGGGGAGCTGTTTTTT	CASSSTVAPGELFF
TRBD1	TRBJ1-1	TRBV4-1	.	TGCGCCAGCAGCCAGGGACAGGGGATGAACACTGAAGCTTTCTTT	CASSQGQGMNTEAFF
.	TRBJ1-1	TRBV25-1	.	TGTGCCAGCTCTAAGGACCAGGGTAAGAGAGGAGCTGAAGCTTTCTTT	CASSKDQGKRGAEAFF
TRBD1	TRBJ1-2	TRBV27	.	TGTGCCAGCAGTTTCCGAGTGGCAGGGGGCTATGGCTACACCTTC	CASSFRVAGGYGYTF
.	TRBJ2-7	TRBV5-1	.	TGCGCCAGCAGCAGGGCAGGGGTCTCCTACGAGCAGTACTTC	CASSRAGVSYEQYF
.	TRBJ1-3	TRBV12-3/TRBV12-4	.	TGTGCCAGCAGTTTAAAAACAGGCATATATTTT	CASSLKTGIYF
.	TRBJ1-4	TRBV7-8	few	TGTGCCAGCAGCCTTAGGGTTGTGGGGGGAAGAGAAAAACTGTTTTTT	CASSLRVVGGREKLFF
.	TRBJ1-5	TRBV21-1	.	TGTGCCAGCAGCAAAGCGCCTCCACGGATACAGCCCCAGCATTTT	CASSKAPPRIQPQHF
.	TRBJ2-5	TRBV28	.	TGTGCCACCCGCCGGGGAGAGACCCAGTACTTC	CATRRGETQYF
TRBD1	TRBJ1-3	TRBV6-5	.	TGTGCCAGCAGTTACAATTCGGAGGGGGCGGGAAACACCATATATTTT	CASSYNSEGAGNTIYF
.	TRBJ2-1	TRBV6-2/TRBV6-3	once	TGTGCCAGCAGTCACACCAATGAGCAGTTCTTC	CASSHTNEQFF
.	TRBJ2-7	TRBV19	.	TGTGCCAGTAGTATAGATCTGGCTACCCTCTCCTACGAGCAGTACTTC	CASSIDLATLSYEQYF
.	TRBJ2-5	TRBV6-1	.	TGTGCCAGCAGTGACAGGGGCCAAGAGACCCAGTACTTC	CASSDRGQETQYF
TRBD2	TRBJ2-7	TRBV7-9	.	TGTGCCAGCAGATATTCCGGGACTAGTGGCGACGAGCAGTACTTC	CASRYSGTSGDEQYF
TRBD2	TRBJ2-1	TRBV5-4	.	TGTGCCAGCAGCTCCCTTTATGCCAGCGGGGGGTACAATGAGCAGTTCTTC	CASSSLYASGGYNEQFF
.	TRBJ1-1	TRBV5-1	once	TGCGCCAGCAGCTTCTCAGGTGCACTGAACACTGAAGCTTTCTTT	CASSFSGALNTEAFF
.	TRBJ2-5	TRBV28	.	TGTGCCAGCAGCCCGGGCCCTAATCAAGAGACCCAGTACTTC	CASSPGPNQETQYF
.	TRBJ2-5	TRBV9	.	TGTGCCAGCAGCGTAGAAGGACAGCAAGAGACCCAGTACTTC	CASSVEGQQETQYF
.	TRBJ1-6	TRBV3-1/TRBV3-2	.	TGTGCCAGCAGCCCCGTCCCAGGGTCACCCCTCCACTTT	CASSPVPGSPLHF
.	TRBJ1-2	TRBV14	.	TGTGCCAGCAGCCAATACCCGGGAGGTGGCTACACCTTC	CASSQYPGGGYTF
TRBD1	TRBJ1-2	TRBV28	.	TGTGCCAGCAGTTCACCAAGGACAGGGGGCCACTATGGCTACACCTTC	CASSSPRTGGHYGYTF
.	TRBJ1-6	TRBV6-6	.	TGTGCCAGCAGTTTCGACAGTCGGATAATACTCCCCCTCCACTTT	CASSFDSRIILPLHF
TRBD1	TRBJ2-7	TRBV4-3	.	TGCGCCAGCAGCCAACATGGGACAGGGGGGGACGAGCAGTACTTC	CASSQHGTGGDEQYF
.	TRBJ2-1	TRBV28	.	TGTGCCAGCAGTCCTCCAGGGGGGGGGCAGTTCTTC	CASSPPGGGQFF
.	TRBJ1-5	TRBV12-3/TRBV12-4	.	TGTGCCAGCAGCGTGAGGGAAAATCAGCCCCAGCATTTT	CASSVRENQPQHF
.	TRBJ2-3	TRBV2	.	TGTGCCAGCAGTGAAGCGCTTCAGGCGGGCGTCACAGATACGCAGTATTTT	CASSEALQAGVTDTQYF
.	TRBJ1-2	TRBV5-6	once	TGTGCCAGCAGCTTGGTGGTGGTCACCCTATCCCATGGCTACACCTTC	CASSLVVVTLSHGYTF
.	TRBJ2-7	TRBV27	once	TGTGCCAGCAAGAGTAATCAGGGTGGCACCTACGAGCAGTACTTC	CASKSNQGGTYEQYF
.	TRBJ2-7	TRBV7-3	.	TGTGCCAGCAGCTTAAAGCGGGTAGTGGTCCACGAGCAGTACTTC	CASSLKRVVVHEQYF
TRBD2	TRBJ2-7	TRBV3-1/TRBV3-2	.	TGTGCCAGCAGTCGGACTAGCGGGAGTGAGCAGTACTTC	CASSRTSGSEQYF
TRBD1	TRBJ1-2	TRBV7-9	.	TGTGCCAGCAGCACGAGACAGGGGGACCCCTATGGCTACACCTTC	CASSTRQGDPYGYTF
.	TRBJ1-4	TRBV6-2/TRBV6-3	.	TGTGCCAGCAGCCGGGAAGGGGCGAAGGAAAAACTGTTTTTT	CASSREGAKEKLFF
.	TRBJ2-7	TRBV5-1	once	TGCGCCAGCAGCTTGGAGGGGTCGGGGCAGTACTTC	CASSLEGSGQYF
.	TRBJ2-2	TRBV7-6	.	TGTGCCAGCAAAAGTCCGACTAACACCGGGGAGCTGTTTTTT	CASKSPTNTGELFF
.	TRBJ1-1	TRBV12-3/TRBV12-4	.	TGTGCCAGCAGTTTGGGGGGGCACACTGAAGCTTTCTTT	CASSLGGHTEAFF
TRBD1	TRBJ2-7	TRBV9	.	TGTGCCAGCAGCGTCTCGCAGGGGGCCCGGGAGCAGTACTTC	CASSVSQGAREQYF
.	TRBJ1-3	TRBV10-2	.	TGCGCCAGTACGGGCAGGGGCGACTCTGGAAACACCATATATTTT	CASTGRGDSGNTIYF
.	TRBJ1-2	TRBV29-1	few	TGCAGCGTGGGAGCTTTGGGCTATGGCTACACCTTC	CSVGALGYGYTF
.	TRBJ2-1	TRBV5-1	.	TGCGCCAGCAGGCGGGCCAGTCAGAACTACAATGAGCAGTTCTTC	CASRRASQNYNEQFF
.	TRBJ1-5	TRBV18	.	TGTGCCAGCTCACCATCGGGAGGGGCCAATAATCAGCCCCAGCATTTT	CASSPSGGANNQPQHF
.	TRBJ2-7	TRBV5-4	.	TGTGCCAGCGGAACTGGCGGGGGCTCCACCTACGAGCAGTACTTC	CASGTGGGSTYEQYF
.	TRBJ1-1	TRBV10-3	.	TGTGCCATCAGGGACAGCAGAAACACTGAAGCTTTCTTT	CAIRDSRNTEAFF
.	TRBJ2-3	TRBV6-5	.	TGTGCCAGCAGTTACTCAAGGGATCCCACAGATACGCAGTATTTT	CASSYSRDPTDTQYF
.	TRBJ2-1	TRBV18	.	TGTGCCAGCTCACGCCAAATAGACAGATACAATGAGCAGTTCTTC	CASSRQIDRYNEQFF
TRBD2	TRBJ2-1	TRBV5-1	once	TGCGCCAGCAGCGGGACTAGCGGCTCCTACAATGAGCAGTTCTTC	CASSGTSGSYNEQFF
TRBD2	TRBJ2-1	TRBV6-6	.	TGTGCCAGCAGTCTTGGGGTGGGGGGGTTGTACAATGAGCAGTTCTTC	CASSLGVGGLYNEQFF
.	TRBJ2-5	TRBV6-5	.	TGTGCCACCCAAAACAGGGTTCCAGAGACCCAGTACTTC	CATQNRVPETQYF
TRBD1	TRBJ1-2	TRBV6-5	once	TGTGCCAGCAGTTACTTGGGACAGGGGTCCGGTGGCTACACCTTC	CASSYLGQGSGGYTF